The 21 T cell receptor beta chains in this list originate from one sample, sequenced in a study of blood T cell repertoires in COVID-19. Assay: immunoSEQ multiplex PCR; the TCRdb copy retains only in-frame clones and omits some. Here the sample spans under 200,000 clones, about 85% being singletons. Sequencing was done on a sample of PBMCs or T cells enriched from blood (not recorded which). The origin of the receptors is a woman aged 40 to 50 in a cohort exposed to, infected with or recovered from COVID-19 (not recorded which).

This chain joins TRBV5-1 and TRBJ2-2, with 9 bases that match TRBD2. The germline CDR1 and CDR2 sequences are SGHRS and YFSETQ. Trimming cost V 4 bases and J 4 bases; bases outside gene matches: 8. This CDR3 contains 16 residues. The CDR3 sequence is CASSHIAGESTGELFF. In DNA form, the CDR3 reads TGCGCCAGCAGCCATATAGCGGGGGAGAGCACCGGGGAGCTGTTTTTT.

The V and J genes are TRBV3-1 (or the pseudogene TRBV3-2) and TRBJ1-3; D perhaps matches TRBD1 (6 bases). In germline, CDR1 is LGHDT, CDR2 YNNKEL (reference sequence). The CDR3 totals 16 residues. V shed 2 bases and J shed 4 bases, with 15 bases lying between them. The CDR3 DNA reads as TGTGCCAGCAGCCAAAGAACAGGGCAGGCAGGAAACACCATATATTTT. Translation: CASSQRTGQAGNTIYF.

The sample holds many counts of this clone. V and J are TRBV6-5 and TRBJ2-2; the match to TRBD1 covers 9 bases. With V trimmed by 6 bases and J by 7 bases, 6 bases remained unmatched. This CDR3 comprises 14 residues. Germline V gives CDR1 MNHEY, CDR2 SVGAGI. CDR3 protein: CASRPDRGNGELFF. In nucleotides, the CDR3 is TGTGCCAGCAGGCCGGACAGGGGTAACGGGGAGCTGTTTTTT.

This chain links TRBV7-2 with TRBJ2-3; 12 bases match TRBD2. Germline CDR1 is SGHTA and CDR2 is FQGNSA. CDR3 length equals 16 residues. The trim removed 4 bases at V and 6 bases at J, leaving 8 bases unmatched. The CDR3: CASSSWTSGVVDTQYF. The CDR3 DNA sequence: TGTGCCAGCAGCTCGTGGACTAGCGGGGTGGTTGATACGCAGTATTTT.

This chain links TRBV6-5 with TRBJ1-1, with no clear D. V lost 2 bases to trimming and J lost 2 bases, with 9 bases between them. The CDR3 is 14 amino acids. Per germline, CDR1 MNHEY and CDR2 SVGAGI. CDR3 DNA sequence: TGTGCCAGCAGTTACGCGGGGATTAACACTGAAGCTTTCTTT. It encodes CASSYAGINTEAFF.

Only a few counts were recorded for this clone. The chain joins TRBV29-1 to TRBJ2-7, with 7 bases identical to TRBD1. The CDR3 sequence is 13 residues long. With 6 bases clipped from V and 2 bases from J, the junction kept 7 bases outside the gene matches. Per germline, CDR1 SQVTM and CDR2 ANQGSEA. The CDR3 nucleotides are TGCAGCGTACACGTACAGGGGCCCTACGAGCAGTACTTC. It yields the protein CSVHVQGPYEQYF.

The chain combines TRBV29-1 with TRBJ2-7; TRBD2 matches 9 bases. The J segment lost 2 bases and the V segment lost 6 bases, leaving 8 bases of the junction unmatched. Germline V gives CDR1 SQVTM, CDR2 ANQGSEA. The CDR3 runs to 14 residues. In DNA, the CDR3 is TGCAGCGTCTTCTCGGCGGGGGGGCCCTACGAGCAGTACTTC. This codes for CSVFSAGGPYEQYF.

This chain links TRBV4-2 with TRBJ1-1; TRBD1 aligns across 8 bases. Germline CDR1 is LGHNA and CDR2 is YNFKEQ. The ends lost 4 bases at V and 0 bases at J; junction bases unmatched: 10. This CDR3 contains 17 residues. The CDR3 sequence is CASSPIRGQDMNTEAFF. The CDR3, as DNA: TGTGCCAGCAGCCCGATCCGGGGACAGGACATGAACACTGAAGCTTTCTTT.

CDR3 amino acids: CASSAGSSAIYF. CDR3 sequence (DNA): TGTGCCAGCAGCGCAGGTTCGTCGGCCATATATTTT. This chain joins TRBV7-9 and TRBJ1-3; no clear D gene. This CDR3 spans 12 amino acids. Germline CDR1 SEHNR, CDR2 FQNEAQ (reference sequence). The V end was cut by 5 bases, the J end by 11 bases, with 13 bases between.

The chain recombines TRBV11-3 with TRBJ2-2; a weak D match, TRBD2 (5 bases). This CDR3 contains 15 residues. The germline V gene encodes CDR1 SGHNT and CDR2 YENEEA. Trimming left V 5 bases short and J 3 bases short, with 13 bases between. CDR3: CASSGYAGDTGELFF. CDR3 in DNA: TGTGCCAGCAGCGGATATGCGGGTGACACCGGGGAGCTGTTTTTT.

The chain links TRBV29-1 to TRBJ2-1, with 7 nucleotides matching TRBD2. The CDR3 has 14 residues. Trimming cost V 0 bases and J 8 bases; bases outside gene matches: 7. The germline V gene encodes CDR1 SQVTM and CDR2 ANQGSEA. CDR3 in amino acids: CSVEDGTIPDEQFF. As DNA, the CDR3 is TGCAGCGTTGAAGACGGGACTATCCCCGATGAGCAGTTCTTC.

V usage is TRBV30 and J usage is TRBJ1-1, with 10 positions matching TRBD1. Germline V CDR1 and CDR2: GTSNPN, SVGIG (reference sequence). The CDR3 runs to 14 residues. V lost 5 bases to trimming and J lost 5 bases; unmatched junction nucleotides: 8. CDR3 sequence (DNA): TGTGCCTGGTCCGGGACAGGGGTCCCAACTGAAGCTTTCTTT. This translates into CAWSGTGVPTEAFF.

The chain joins TRBV5-1 to TRBJ2-7, with a tentative D call TRBD2 (6 bases). The germline V gene has CDR1 SGHRS and CDR2 YFSETQ. V lost 2 bases, J lost 0 bases, and 15 bases lay in between. This CDR3 comprises 16 residues. The CDR3 protein is CASSFGWRGDSYEQYF. The CDR3 nucleotides read TGCGCCAGCAGCTTCGGGTGGCGGGGCGACTCCTACGAGCAGTACTTC. Full variable domain (missing parts from reference TRBV5-1 and TRBJ2-7): KAGVTQTPRYLIKTRGQQVTLSCSPISGHRSVSWYQQTPGQGLQFLFEYFSETQRNKGNFPGRFSGRQFSNSRSEMNVSTLELGDSALYLCASSFGWRGDSYEQYFGPGTRLTVT.

This chain uses TRBV5-1 with TRBJ2-3; tentative D call: TRBD1 (5 bases). The CDR3 has 15 amino acids. Trimming pared 2 bases from V and 1 base from J, leaving 11 bases between. The germline V gene encodes CDR1 SGHRS and CDR2 YFSETQ. Here the CDR3 reads CASSFEGVGTDTQYF. The CDR3 DNA follows: TGCGCCAGCAGCTTTGAAGGGGTGGGCACAGATACGCAGTATTTT.

This chain links TRBV18 with TRBJ2-7, with a possible D match to TRBD2 (6 bases). Germline CDR1 and CDR2: KGHSH and LQKENI. The CDR3 covers 15 residues. The V end was cut by 2 bases, the J end by 0 bases, with 11 bases between. The CDR3 DNA is TGTGCCAGCTCACCAGTGGCGGGGCGCTCCTACGAGCAGTACTTC. It is translated as CASSPVAGRSYEQYF.

This sequence joins TRBV10-3 and TRBJ1-1; possible D gene TRBD1, 6 bases. The V end was cut by 6 bases, the J end by 6 bases, with 17 bases between. CDR1 ENHRY and CDR2 SYGVKD come from the germline V gene. CDR3 size: 14 residues. The CDR3 region is CAIRPPDRHSEAFF. CDR3 nucleotide sequence: TGTGCCATCAGACCACCGGACAGACACTCTGAAGCTTTCTTT.

V and J are TRBV6-2 or TRBV6-3 and TRBJ1-1, with 7 positions matching TRBD1. Germline V gene lookup returns CDR1 MNHEY and CDR2 SVGEGT. Unmatched junction bases numbered 5, after V lost 5 bases and J lost 8 bases. The CDR3 covers 12 residues. The chain's CDR3 is CASSRGPGEAFF. The CDR3, as DNA: TGTGCCAGCAGTAGGGGGCCGGGGGAAGCTTTCTTT.

The chain joins TRBV24-1 to TRBJ2-1, with a tentative D call TRBD2 (5 bases). From germline, CDR1 is KGHDR and CDR2 SFDVKD. The CDR3 totals 11 residues. Trimming removed 7 bases from V and 9 bases from J, with 9 bases in between. The CDR3 region is CATSRDGEQFF. In DNA, the CDR3 is TGTGCCACCAGCCGGGATGGTGAGCAGTTCTTC.

The V call is TRBV27, the J call TRBJ1-5; 9 bases fit TRBD1. The CDR3 extends over 15 amino acids. Trimming at V came to 2 bases and at J to 5 bases, leaving 4 bases not matched to a gene. Germline CDR1 reads MNHEY; CDR2 reads SMNVEV (reference sequence). CDR3 protein: CASSLAGTGYQPQHF. In DNA, the CDR3 is TGTGCCAGCAGTTTAGCCGGGACAGGGTATCAGCCCCAGCATTTT.

The V and J genes are TRBV10-3 and TRBJ1-1; D perhaps matches TRBD1 (6 bases). CDR3 length: 15 residues. The V end lost 6 bases, the J end lost 3 bases, and 17 bases lay between the germline ends. The germline gives CDR1 ENHRY, CDR2 SYGVKD. Written as DNA, the CDR3 is TGTGCCATCAGCGGGCCCAGAGGGGGGGACACTGAAGCTTTCTTT. Encoded protein: CAISGPRGGDTEAFF.

The V gene is TRBV29-1, the J gene TRBJ1-1, with D perhaps matching TRBD1 (6 bases). There are 14 residues in the CDR3. Looked up from germline, CDR1 is SQVTM and CDR2 is ANQGSEA. V shed 4 bases and J shed 4 bases, with 16 bases lying between them. The CDR3 nucleotides read TGCAGCGTTGTGACCCAGGGGTTGGCCACTGAAGCTTTCTTT. This gives the protein CSVVTQGLATEAFF.